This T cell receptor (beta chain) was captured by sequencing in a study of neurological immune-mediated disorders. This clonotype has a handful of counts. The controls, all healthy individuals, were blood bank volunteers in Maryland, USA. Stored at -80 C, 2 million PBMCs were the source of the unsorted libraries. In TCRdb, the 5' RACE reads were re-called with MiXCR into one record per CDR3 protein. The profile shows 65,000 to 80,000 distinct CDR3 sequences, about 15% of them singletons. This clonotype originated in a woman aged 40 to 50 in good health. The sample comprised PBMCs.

In DNA, the CDR3 is TGTGCCAGCAGCTCAAAACAGGGGGAGAACTATGGCTACACCTTC. Protein sequence: CASSSKQGENYGYTF. The V call is TRBV7-2, the J call TRBJ1-2; 8 positions agree with TRBD1. The V gene's germline CDR1 is SGHTA and CDR2 FQGNSA. The CDR3 sequence is 15 residues long. The J segment lost 2 bases and the V segment lost 4 bases, leaving 6 bases of the junction unmatched.